Listed here are 27 T cell receptor beta chains from one sample, sequenced in a study of CD8+ T cells in alopecia areata. Sequencing templates came from extracted RNA that was reverse transcribed into cDNA. TCRdb's table, derived via immunoSEQ multiplex PCR, lists solely in-frame clones and lacks some. The sample has about 190,000 clones, 50% to 60% seen once. Treatment defined: oral pan-JAK inhibitor, 5-10 mg twice daily. Sequencing used CD4+ T cells sorted from blood, obtained at week 4, from a patient treated with tofacitinib. The receptors come from a human donor with alopecia areata.

This chain links TRBV29-1 with TRBJ1-1, with no clear D. The germline gives CDR1 SQVTM, CDR2 ANQGSEA. The CDR3 extends over 13 amino acids. Between the trimmed V and J ends, which lost 4 bases and 1 base, there was a span of 10 bases. CDR3 sequence (DNA): TGCAGCGTTGCCTCTACACAGAACACTGAAGCTTTCTTT. It is translated as CSVASTQNTEAFF.

J is TRBJ2-7 and V is TRBV4-3, with D maybe TRBD2 (6 bases). The CDR3 has 14 amino acids. Germline V gives CDR1 LGHNA, CDR2 YSLEER. V gave up 1 base and J gave up 0 bases, with 7 bases separating them. The chain's CDR3 is CASSQAGLSYEQYF. As DNA, the CDR3 is TGCGCCAGCAGCCAAGCGGGACTCTCCTACGAGCAGTACTTC.

The V and J genes are TRBV9 and TRBJ2-7, with a weak D call TRBD1 (7 bases). In germline, CDR1 is SGDLS, CDR2 YYNGEE. V lost 4 bases, J lost 2 bases, and 25 bases lay in between. The CDR3 is 18 amino acids. Here the CDR3 DNA reads TGTGCCAGCAGCCCCAGACAGGGAGGCCTGATTCCTGCCTACGAGCAGTACTTC. Amino acids: CASSPRQGGLIPAYEQYF.

The chain combines TRBV29-1 with TRBJ2-1; 9 nucleotides agree with TRBD1. Trimming removed 3 bases from V and 12 bases from J; junction bases left unmatched: 18. The length of the CDR3 is 16 residues. Germline loops: CDR1 SQVTM, CDR2 ANQGSEA. The CDR3 DNA reads TGCAGCGTTGAGGGGGTCGGGACAGGGAGTACAATGATGCAGTTCTTC. Residues: CSVEGVGTGSTMMQFF.

J is TRBJ1-2 and V is TRBV30; the D gene is possibly TRBD1 (6 bases). Trimming stripped 5 bases from V and 8 bases from J, with 18 bases between. The V gene's germline CDR1 is GTSNPN and CDR2 SVGIG (reference sequence). The CDR3 runs 13 residues. In nucleotides, the CDR3 is TGTGCCTGGGGCCTCGGGGGGCGAAGGGGCTACACCTTC. Protein sequence: CAWGLGGRRGYTF.

V is TRBV29-1 and J is TRBJ2-5; TRBD2 matches at 7 bases. V was pared by 5 bases and J by 5 bases, with 8 bases of the junction left unmatched. The CDR3 has 13 amino acids. CDR1 and CDR2 (germline): SQVTM, ANQGSEA. CDR3 amino acids: CSVRRGSRETQYF. As DNA, the CDR3 is TGCAGCGTTCGGCGCGGGAGTCGGGAGACCCAGTACTTC.

This clone was seen more than once but under ten times. The chain links TRBV11-2 to TRBJ1-3; TRBD1 might be the D (5 bases). CDR3 length: 16 residues. The V gene lost 2 bases and the J gene lost 0 bases, with 11 bases spanning the gap. The germline CDR1 and CDR2 sequences are SGHAT and FQNNGV. The chain's CDR3 is CASSLQGSPSGNTIYF. In DNA, the CDR3 is TGTGCCAGCAGCTTACAGGGCAGCCCCTCTGGAAACACCATATATTTT.

This clone was found a few times. The rearrangement uses TRBV29-1 and TRBJ1-1; 8 nucleotides line up with TRBD1. Trimming removed 8 bases from V and 2 bases from J; junction bases left unmatched: 7. CDR3 size: 13 residues. Germline lookup yields CDR1 SQVTM and CDR2 ANQGSEA. The CDR3 region has the DNA TGCAGCTTTCGGACAGGGCGAAACACTGAAGCTTTCTTT. It codes for CSFRTGRNTEAFF.

This clone was counted between two and nine times. The chain joins TRBV4-1 to TRBJ2-5; 9 positions match TRBD2. The CDR3 covers 14 residues. Germline CDR1 and CDR2: MGHRA and YSYEKL. V gave up 2 bases and J gave up 5 bases; unmatched junction bases: 3. The CDR3 is CASSQSSGTETQYF. The CDR3 nucleotides read TGCGCCAGCAGCCAATCTAGCGGGACGGAGACCCAGTACTTC.

This chain joins TRBV27 and TRBJ1-2; 10 bases are shared with TRBD1. CDR1 is MNHEY and CDR2 is SMNVEV in the germline V gene (reference sequence). V lost 2 bases, J lost 4 bases, and 1 base stayed unmatched. The CDR3 length is 14 residues. Written as DNA, the CDR3 is TGTGCCAGCAGTTTAGGGACAGGGGTCTATGGCTACACCTTC. Its translation is CASSLGTGVYGYTF.

V and J are TRBV29-1 and TRBJ1-2; 10 bases fit TRBD1. Per the germline V gene, CDR1 is SQVTM and CDR2 is ANQGSEA. CDR3 length: 12 amino acids. Losses at the gene ends were 4 bases for V and 6 bases for J; bases not matched to a gene: 2. The CDR3 sequence is CSVAGQGHGYTF. CDR3 coding DNA: TGCAGCGTTGCGGGACAGGGGCATGGCTACACCTTC.

The chain links TRBV15 to TRBJ2-5; 8 positions match TRBD2. CDR3 length equals 15 residues. Germline loops: CDR1 LNHNV, CDR2 YYDKDF (reference sequence). With 3 bases clipped from V and 4 bases from J, the junction kept 7 bases outside the gene matches. CDR3 coding DNA: TGTGCCACCAGCAGCGGGCCGGGAGGGCCAGAGACCCAGTACTTC. Protein sequence: CATSSGPGGPETQYF. The whole variable domain, filled in from reference TRBV15 and TRBJ2-5, reads DAMVIQNPRYQVTQFGKPVTLSCSQTLNHNVMYWYQQKSSQAPKLLFHYYDKDFNNEADTPDNFQSRRPNTSFCFLDIRSPGLGDTAMYLCATSSGPGGPETQYFGPGTRLLVL.

The sample holds a few counts of this clone. The V call is TRBV10-3, the J call TRBJ2-1, with 8 bases lining up with TRBD2. Germline V gene sequence: CDR1 ENHRY, CDR2 SYGVKD. V gave up 0 bases and J gave up 7 bases; unmatched junction bases: 8. The CDR3 sequence is 16 residues long. The CDR3 nucleotides read TGTGCCATCAGTGAGTCACCAGCGGGAGTGGGTAATGAGCAGTTCTTC. Translating it yields CAISESPAGVGNEQFF.

A few counts support this clone. The chain carries TRBV30 and TRBJ1-1; D gene uncertain. CDR1 GTSNPN and CDR2 SVGIG come from the germline V gene (reference sequence). This CDR3 has 15 amino acids. V lost 5 bases to trimming and J lost 0 bases, with 16 bases between them. The DNA for the CDR3 is TGTGCCTGGTACCCCAGAGGTGCGGTGAACACTGAAGCTTTCTTT. It yields the protein CAWYPRGAVNTEAFF.

This clone was observed a handful of times. The chain combines TRBV4-2 with TRBJ2-7; the match to TRBD2 covers 11 bases. The CDR3 runs 16 residues. Losses at the gene ends were 4 bases for V and 6 bases for J; bases not matched to a gene: 11. From germline, CDR1 is LGHNA and CDR2 YNFKEQ. CDR3 amino acids: CASSPYTSGSPPEQYF. The CDR3 DNA sequence: TGTGCCAGCAGCCCGTATACTAGCGGGAGCCCCCCCGAGCAGTACTTC.

The V call is TRBV30, the J call TRBJ1-2, with D possibly being TRBD1 (5 bases). Trimming shortened V by 0 bases and J by 6 bases, and 11 bases separated the two germline ends. CDR3 length equals 13 residues. Germline V gene data show CDR1 as GTSNPN and CDR2 as SVGIG (reference sequence). The CDR3 DNA sequence: TGTGCCTGGAGTGTACTTGGGACGGATGGCTACACCTTC. It yields the protein CAWSVLGTDGYTF.

This chain joins TRBV7-8 and TRBJ2-1; D is undetermined. CDR3 size: 16 residues. V was pared by 0 bases and J by 4 bases, with 13 bases between. Germline V gives CDR1 SGHVS, CDR2 FQNEAQ. Here the CDR3 reads CASSLAGGVIYNEQFF. The CDR3 bases are TGTGCCAGCAGCTTAGCCGGCGGAGTCATATACAATGAGCAGTTCTTC.

This clone was seen just once. This chain uses TRBV30 with TRBJ1-5; TRBD1 might be the D (5 bases). With 1 base removed from V and 5 bases from J, the gap between germline ends came to 12 bases. The CDR3 runs 14 residues. CDR1 GTSNPN and CDR2 SVGIG come from the germline V gene (reference sequence). The CDR3 region has the DNA TGTGCCTGGAGTGCGGGGGTTACCGATCAGCCCCAGCATTTT. It yields the protein CAWSAGVTDQPQHF.

The chain recombines TRBV2 with TRBJ2-3, with 9 bases aligning to TRBD1. The CDR3 has 17 residues. Germline V gives CDR1 SNHLY, CDR2 FYNNEI. The trim removed 8 bases at V and 5 bases at J, leaving 17 bases unmatched. CDR3 sequence (DNA): TGTGCCAGCTCCCCGGGGTCGGGACAGGGTATGGAAGATACGCAGTATTTT. It codes for CASSPGSGQGMEDTQYF.

The rearrangement uses TRBV5-1 and TRBJ1-5; D is unresolved. CDR3 length: 15 residues. Germline V gives CDR1 SGHRS, CDR2 YFSETQ. Trimming cost V 0 bases and J 0 bases, with 7 bases left between them. CDR3: CASSLAGYSNQPQHF. The CDR3 DNA follows: TGCGCCAGCAGCTTGGCTGGGTATAGCAATCAGCCCCAGCATTTT.

This clone was observed a handful of times. V and J are TRBV27 and TRBJ1-5, with TRBD1 identical over 7 bases. The germline gives CDR1 MNHEY, CDR2 SMNVEV (reference sequence). The CDR3 has 14 residues. V was pared by 5 bases and J by 1 base, with 2 bases of the junction left unmatched. The CDR3 protein is CASSPGQSNQPQHF. CDR3 in DNA: TGTGCCAGCAGTCCGGGACAGAGCAATCAGCCCCAGCATTTT.

In its sample, this clone was seen a few times. V is TRBV11-2 and J is TRBJ1-2, with 7 bases that match TRBD1. The CDR3 is 15 amino acids. V lost 0 bases, J lost 7 bases, and 8 bases stayed unmatched. The germline V gene has CDR1 SGHAT and CDR2 FQNNGV. CDR3 loop: CASSLDRGRGSGYTF. CDR3 sequence (DNA): TGTGCCAGCAGCTTAGATCGGGGCAGGGGGTCTGGCTACACCTTC.

The sample holds a few counts of this clone. The chain is built from TRBV6-1 and TRBJ2-1; 7 bases are shared with TRBD2. Trimming cost V 7 bases and J 3 bases; bases outside gene matches: 3. CDR1 and CDR2 from the germline V gene are MNHNS and SASEGT. CDR3 length equals 13 residues. CDR3 sequence reads: CASISGIYNEQFF. The DNA of the CDR3 is TGTGCCAGCATCAGCGGGATCTACAATGAGCAGTTCTTC.

The table lists this clone with a few counts. The chain uses TRBV7-9 and TRBJ2-5; D unresolved. The CDR3 extends over 15 amino acids. The germline gives CDR1 SEHNR, CDR2 FQNEAQ (reference sequence). Trimming shortened V by 2 bases and J by 5 bases, and 15 bases separated the two germline ends. The CDR3 DNA follows: TGTGCCAGCAGCTTACGTGAAACGGTCCGGGAGACCCAGTACTTC. This encodes CASSLRETVRETQYF.

The chain recombines TRBV29-1 with TRBJ2-5; perhaps TRBD2 as D (5 bases). From germline, CDR1 is SQVTM and CDR2 ANQGSEA. The CDR3 totals 13 residues. V was pared by 8 bases and J by 2 bases, with 15 bases between. The CDR3 DNA reads as TGCAGCTGTGGGCCCCGACTACAAGAGACCCAGTACTTC. Translating it yields CSCGPRLQETQYF. Using reference TRBV29-1 and TRBJ2-5 for the parts outside the CDR3, the full variable domain is SAVISQKPSRDICQRGTSLTIQCQVDSQVTMMFWYRQQPGQSLTLIATANQGSEATYESGFVIDKFPISRPNLTFSTLTVSNMSPEDSSIYLCSCGPRLQETQYFGPGTRLLVL.

The rearrangement uses TRBV29-1 and TRBJ1-2; 7 bases map to TRBD1. This CDR3 region has 14 residues. The junction had 9 bases not matched to a gene; V was cut back by 3 bases and J by 5 bases. The germline V gene encodes CDR1 SQVTM and CDR2 ANQGSEA. The DNA of the CDR3 is TGCAGCGTTGATTCCGACAGGGACGGGTATGGCTACACCTTC. This encodes CSVDSDRDGYGYTF.

This clone was detected only a few times. The genes are TRBV5-1 and TRBJ2-6; D call uncertain. Trimming took 4 bases from V and 1 from J, leaving 6 bases between them. Germline-derived CDR1 and CDR2 are SGHRS and YFSETQ. The CDR3 sequence is 14 residues long. CDR3 in DNA: TGCGCCAGCAGCCTGCTTTCTGGGGCCAACGTCCTGACTTTC. It encodes CASSLLSGANVLTF. The full variable domain, completed using reference TRBV5-1 and TRBJ2-6, is KAGVTQTPRYLIKTRGQQVTLSCSPISGHRSVSWYQQTPGQGLQFLFEYFSETQRNKGNFPGRFSGRQFSNSRSEMNVSTLELGDSALYLCASSLLSGANVLTFGAGSRLTVL.